This T cell receptor (beta chain) came from a study of identical twins. The CDR3 covers 13 residues. CDR1 MNHNS and CDR2 SASEGT come from the germline V gene. In regard to this clonotype: Mismatch with germline at one junction end may stem from a read error.

A single record per CDR3 protein comes from TCRdb applying MiXCR to the 5' RACE reads. The sample shows approximately 1.8 million distinct CDR3 sequences, under 35% of them seen only once. The rearrangement joins TRBV6-1 to TRBJ1-2, with 10 bases fitting TRBD1. The receptor was isolated from a newborn girl in good health. The sequencing input was cord blood. Written as DNA, the CDR3 is TGTGCCAGCAGGGACAGGGGGGACTATGGCCACACCTTC. Amino acids: CASRDRGDYGHTF.